These T cell receptor beta chains were read from a single sample in a study of low-dose radiotherapy and immunotherapy resistance in tumors. TCRdb re-derived calls from the reads in MiXCR, one entry per CDR3 protein. The table lists under 90,000 distinct CDR3 sequences, over 15% of them singletons. The sample consisted of PBMCs, taken after low-dose radiotherapy plus immunotherapy. Every receptor here comes from a male donor with prostate cancer. Each CDR3 is given with its conserved first and last residue. A D gene is named only where the DNA matches it firmly. Some rows mark clone size as missing; the rest say once, few, many or name a class of expanded clone.

TRBD2	14	TRBV10-3	TRBJ2-1	many	TGTGCCATCAGTCCCGGGACTAGCGCGTTTGAGCAGTTCTTC	CAISPGTSAFEQFF
TRBD2	15	TRBV4-2	TRBJ2-1	many	TGTGCCAGCAGCCCCTCGCGGGAGATTAGCAATGAGCAGTTCTTC	CASSPSREISNEQFF
TRBD1	16	TRBV6-6	TRBJ1-1	many	TGTGCCAGCAGTTACAGGAGACAGGGGGCTGACACTGAAGCTTTCTTT	CASSYRRQGADTEAFF
TRBD1	15	TRBV14	TRBJ2-1	many	TGTGCCAGCAGCGCTGACTCGACAGGGCTATTTGAGCAGTTCTTC	CASSADSTGLFEQFF
.	14	TRBV7-2	TRBJ1-2	many	TGTGCCAGCAGCTTAGCTGGGCAGCAAGGCGGCTACACCTTC	CASSLAGQQGGYTF
TRBD1	16	TRBV28	TRBJ2-7	.	TGTGCCAGCAGTCATAACTCGGGACAGTTCTACTACGAGCAGTACTTC	CASSHNSGQFYYEQYF
.	15	TRBV7-8	TRBJ1-1	many	TGTGCCAGCAGCCGGAGGGGGGGGCTGAACACTGAAGCTTTCTTT	CASSRRGGLNTEAFF
TRBD1	13	TRBV28	TRBJ2-7	many	TGTGCCAGCAGCCGACAGGGGGTAGGAGAGCAGTACTTC	CASSRQGVGEQYF
TRBD1	15	TRBV12-3/TRBV12-4	TRBJ1-4	.	TGTGCCAGCAACCCGGGACAGGGCCTTAATGAAAAACTGTTTTTT	CASNPGQGLNEKLFF
.	15	TRBV28	TRBJ2-6	.	TGTGCCAGCAGTAAACTAGTATCTGGGGCCAACGTCCTGACTTTC	CASSKLVSGANVLTF
TRBD1	13	TRBV18	TRBJ2-5	many	TGTGCCAGCAGCCCCGGGACAGAAGAGACCCAGTACTTC	CASSPGTEETQYF
TRBD2	13	TRBV28	TRBJ2-7	many	TGTGCCAGCACGGGACTAGTAGGCTACGAGCAGTACTTC	CASTGLVGYEQYF
.	12	TRBV29-1	TRBJ1-1	many	TGCAGCGTTGACGCGTTAGCGGTTGGAGCTTTCTTT	CSVDALAVGAFF
.	16	TRBV30	TRBJ2-5	few	TGTGCCTGGAGTGGCGCCTTGACAGCGAACCCAGAGACCCAGTACTTC	CAWSGALTANPETQYF
TRBD1	14	TRBV12-3/TRBV12-4	TRBJ1-5	many	TGTGCCAGCAGTCCACAGGGGATGATGCAGCCCCAGCATTTT	CASSPQGMMQPQHF
TRBD2	16	TRBV5-6	TRBJ2-3	once	TGTGCCAGCAGCTTGTTTTCGGGAGGCCCCACAGATACGCAGTATTTT	CASSLFSGGPTDTQYF
.	13	TRBV20-1	TRBJ2-3	many	TGCAGTGCTCCAACCCCGGACACAGATACGCAGTATTTT	CSAPTPDTDTQYF
TRBD1	14	TRBV7-2	TRBJ1-2	many	TGTGCCAGCAGCTTAGATTCCGGGACAGGGGTCTACACCTTC	CASSLDSGTGVYTF
TRBD1	15	TRBV29-1	TRBJ1-3	.	TGCAGCGTACAAGGACAGGGAGGCTCTGGAAACACCATATATTTT	CSVQGQGGSGNTIYF
.	15	TRBV28	TRBJ2-2	many	TGTGCCAGCAAGTCCGCCGGGGCGGGAACCGGGGAGCTGTTTTTT	CASKSAGAGTGELFF
TRBD1	15	TRBV5-4	TRBJ2-4	many	TGTGCCAGCAGCCCTACAGGGGATGGCAAAAACATTCAGTACTTC	CASSPTGDGKNIQYF
TRBD2	14	TRBV6-1	TRBJ2-7	few	TGTGCCAGCACCCTACTAGCGGAGTACTACGAGCAGTACTTC	CASTLLAEYYEQYF
.	14	TRBV28	TRBJ2-7	.	TGTGCCAGCAGTTTATTTAAGGAGCGCTACGATCAGTACTTC	CASSLFKERYDQYF
.	13	TRBV11-3	TRBJ2-5	.	TGTGCCAGCAGCTTACACAACGCCGAGACCCAGTACTTC	CASSLHNAETQYF
TRBD2	15	TRBV6-6	TRBJ2-2	many	TGTGCCAGCATCAAGCGGGGGGATATCACCGGGGAGCTGTTTTTT	CASIKRGDITGELFF
TRBD2	14	TRBV5-1	TRBJ2-7	many	TGCGCCAGCAGCTCAGGGACTAGCAACTACGAGCAGTACTTC	CASSSGTSNYEQYF
.	15	TRBV5-1	TRBJ2-1	few	TGCGCCAGCAGCTTGGGAGGTTTTCTCTACAATGAGCAGTTCTTC	CASSLGGFLYNEQFF
.	13	TRBV20-1	TRBJ2-7	many	TGCAGTGCTAGAGATCCTTCGCGGGGCGGGCAGTACTTC	CSARDPSRGGQYF
.	14	TRBV27	TRBJ2-7	.	TGTGCCAGCAGTCCTACGACGGGCCTCTACGAGCAGTACTTC	CASSPTTGLYEQYF
TRBD2	14	TRBV29-1	TRBJ2-3	many	TGCAGCGTCAAAAGCGGGGAGAGCACAGATACGCAGTATTTT	CSVKSGESTDTQYF
.	14	TRBV12-3/TRBV12-4	TRBJ2-1	.	TGTGCCAGCACCCGGGACTCCACATACAATGAGCAGTTCTTC	CASTRDSTYNEQFF
TRBD2	14	TRBV2	TRBJ2-1	many	TGTGCCAGCAGCTTAACGGGAGGGTACAATGAGCAGTTCTTC	CASSLTGGYNEQFF
TRBD1	14	TRBV28	TRBJ2-7	once	TGTGCCAGCACGAGAACAGGGGCATCCTACGAGCAGTACTTC	CASTRTGASYEQYF
.	17	TRBV20-1	TRBJ2-2	many	TGCAGTGCTAGAGCGTGGGACTCTAGGGGGAACACCGGGGAGCTGTTTTTT	CSARAWDSRGNTGELFF
.	14	TRBV14	TRBJ1-1	many	TGTGCCAGCAGCCAAGATAGGTGGAACACTGAAGCTTTCTTT	CASSQDRWNTEAFF
.	13	TRBV6-6	TRBJ1-5	many	TGTGCCAGCAGGGAGGGCCGCCATCAGCCCCAGCATTTT	CASREGRHQPQHF
TRBD1	13	TRBV29-1	TRBJ2-3	.	TGCAGCGGGGGACAGGGGGCGGGGGAGGCGCAGTATTTT	CSGGQGAGEAQYF
TRBD2	17	TRBV6-5	TRBJ2-1	many	TGTGCCAGCCGGGCACTAGCGGGAGCCGCTGCCTACAATGAGCAGTTCTTC	CASRALAGAAAYNEQFF
.	14	TRBV14	TRBJ2-1	.	TGTGCCAGCAGCAGCCAACAGATAGCCAATGAGCAGTTCTTC	CASSSQQIANEQFF
.	13	TRBV7-9	TRBJ1-3	many	TGTGCCAGCAGGGAGGGGGCTGGAAACACCATATATTTT	CASREGAGNTIYF
TRBD1	14	TRBV29-1	TRBJ1-4	many	TGCAGCGTTGAAGCCGGGACAGAGCCGGAAAAACTGTTTTTT	CSVEAGTEPEKLFF
.	13	TRBV29-1	TRBJ2-5	many	TGCAGCGTTGACTTCTTGCCTCGGGAGACCCAGTACTTC	CSVDFLPRETQYF
.	14	TRBV7-6	TRBJ2-2	many	TGTGCCAGCGGCCGGGCAGAAGTGGGCGGGGAGCTGTTTTTT	CASGRAEVGGELFF
TRBD1	15	TRBV15	TRBJ2-7	many	TGTGCCACCAGCAGACGCAGGGGGTTAGACTACGAGCAGTACTTC	CATSRRRGLDYEQYF
TRBD2	16	TRBV4-1	TRBJ2-1	many	TGCGCCAGCAGCCAAGTTTACGGGAGGGGTAACAATGAGCAGTTCTTC	CASSQVYGRGNNEQFF
TRBD1	13	TRBV28	TRBJ1-2	few	TGTGCCAGCAGTACCGGACAGGGGAGCGGCTACACCTTC	CASSTGQGSGYTF
TRBD2	14	TRBV3-1	TRBJ2-1	many	TGTGCCAGCAGCCAGCGGGAGGCCGGGAATGAGCAGTTCTTC	CASSQREAGNEQFF
TRBD1	16	TRBV7-6	TRBJ2-2	many	TGTGCCAGCAGCTCACCTACAGGGGGCTACACCGGGGAGCTGTTTTTT	CASSSPTGGYTGELFF
.	11	TRBV2	TRBJ1-1	many	TGTGCCAGCAGGAGGGAAAATGAAGCTTTCTTT	CASRRENEAFF
.	14	TRBV28	TRBJ2-1	many	TGTGCCAGCAGTACCGGACGCTCCTACAATGAGCAGTTCTTC	CASSTGRSYNEQFF